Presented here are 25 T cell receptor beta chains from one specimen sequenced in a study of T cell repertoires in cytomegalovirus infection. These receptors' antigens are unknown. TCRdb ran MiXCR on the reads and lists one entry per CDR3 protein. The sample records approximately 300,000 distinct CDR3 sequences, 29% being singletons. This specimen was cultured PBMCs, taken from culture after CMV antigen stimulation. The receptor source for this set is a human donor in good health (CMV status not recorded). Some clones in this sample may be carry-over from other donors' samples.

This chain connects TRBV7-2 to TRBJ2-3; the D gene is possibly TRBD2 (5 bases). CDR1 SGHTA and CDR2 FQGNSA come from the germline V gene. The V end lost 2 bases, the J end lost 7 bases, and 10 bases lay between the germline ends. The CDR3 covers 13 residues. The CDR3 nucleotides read TGTGCCAGCAGCTTAAACGGGGAGAATACGCAGTATTTT. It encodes CASSLNGENTQYF.

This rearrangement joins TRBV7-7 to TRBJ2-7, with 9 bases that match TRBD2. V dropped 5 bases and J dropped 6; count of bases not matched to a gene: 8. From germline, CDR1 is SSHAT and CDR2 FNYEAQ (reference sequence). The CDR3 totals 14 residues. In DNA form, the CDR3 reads TGTGCCAGCAGCCCCTCTAGCGGGGTTAGCGAGCAGTACTTC. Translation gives CASSPSSGVSEQYF.

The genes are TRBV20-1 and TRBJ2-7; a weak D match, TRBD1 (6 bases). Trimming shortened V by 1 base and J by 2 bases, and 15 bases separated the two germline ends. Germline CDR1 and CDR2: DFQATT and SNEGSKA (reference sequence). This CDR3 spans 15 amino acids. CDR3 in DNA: TGCAGTGCTAGAGTAAAAACAGGGAATCCCTACGAGCAGTACTTC. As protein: CSARVKTGNPYEQYF.

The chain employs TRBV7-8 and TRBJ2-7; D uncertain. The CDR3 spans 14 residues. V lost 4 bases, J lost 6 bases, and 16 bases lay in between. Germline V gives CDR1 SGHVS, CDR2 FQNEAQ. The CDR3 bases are TGTGCCAGCAGCTGGAACACCCCTGGCGCCGAGCAGTACTTC. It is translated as CASSWNTPGAEQYF.

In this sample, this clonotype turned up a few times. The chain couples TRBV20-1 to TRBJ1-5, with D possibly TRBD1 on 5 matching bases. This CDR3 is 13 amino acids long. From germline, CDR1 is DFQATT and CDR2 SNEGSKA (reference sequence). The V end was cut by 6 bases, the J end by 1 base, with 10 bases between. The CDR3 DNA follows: TGCAGTGCCACCCAGGGAAGCAATCAGCCCCAGCATTTT. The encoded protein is CSATQGSNQPQHF.

The CDR3 here is CASSLFGGSGNYNEQFF. In nucleotides, the CDR3 is TGTGCCAGCAGTCTTTTCGGGGGGAGCGGAAACTACAATGAGCAGTTCTTC. The chain recombines TRBV12-3 or TRBV12-4 with TRBJ2-1, with TRBD2 matching 7 bases. The CDR3 sequence is 17 residues long. V lost 5 bases and J lost 3; bases outside the gene matches: 13.

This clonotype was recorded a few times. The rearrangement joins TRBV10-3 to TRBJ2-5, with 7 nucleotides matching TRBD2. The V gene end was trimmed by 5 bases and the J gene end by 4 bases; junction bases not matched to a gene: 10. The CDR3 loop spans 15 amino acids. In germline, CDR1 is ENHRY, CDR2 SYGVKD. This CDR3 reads CAISYTAGEGETQYF. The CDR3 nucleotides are TGTGCCATCAGTTACACGGCGGGGGAGGGAGAGACCCAGTACTTC.

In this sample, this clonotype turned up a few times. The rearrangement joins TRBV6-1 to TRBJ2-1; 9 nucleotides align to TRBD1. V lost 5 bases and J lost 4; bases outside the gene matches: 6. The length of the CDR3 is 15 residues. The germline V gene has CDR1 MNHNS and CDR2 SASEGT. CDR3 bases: TGTGCCAGCAGTCTCGGGACAGGGAAATACAATGAGCAGTTCTTC. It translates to CASSLGTGKYNEQFF.

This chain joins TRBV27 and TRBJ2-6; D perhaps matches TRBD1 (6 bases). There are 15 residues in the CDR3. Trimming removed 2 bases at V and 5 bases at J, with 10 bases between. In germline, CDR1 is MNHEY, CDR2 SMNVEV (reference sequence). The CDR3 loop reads CASSLQGLRANVLTF. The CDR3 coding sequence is TGTGCCAGCAGTTTACAGGGGCTTAGGGCCAACGTCCTGACTTTC. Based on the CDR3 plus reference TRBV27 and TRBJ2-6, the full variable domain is EAQVTQNPRYLITVTGKKLTVTCSQNMNHEYMSWYRQDPGLGLRQIYYSMNVEVTDKGDVPEGYKVSRKEKRNFPLILESPSPNQTSLYFCASSLQGLRANVLTFGAGSRLTVL.

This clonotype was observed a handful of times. Here the CDR3 reads CASSLTSDSYEQYF. CDR3 in DNA: TGTGCCAGCAGCTTAACGAGCGACTCCTACGAGCAGTACTTC. The chain links TRBV7-9 to TRBJ2-7; D not certain. The CDR3 sequence is 14 residues long. Trimming stripped 2 bases from V and 0 bases from J, with 8 bases between. CDR1 is SEHNR, CDR2 FQNEAQ, per germline (reference sequence). The variable domain in full, with the rest retrieved from reference TRBV7-9 and TRBJ2-7, is DTGVSQNPRHKITKRGQNVTFRCDPISEHNRLYWYRQTLGQGPEFLTYFQNEAQLEKSRLLSDRFSAERPKGSFSTLEIQRTEQGDSAMYLCASSLTSDSYEQYFGPGTRLTVT.

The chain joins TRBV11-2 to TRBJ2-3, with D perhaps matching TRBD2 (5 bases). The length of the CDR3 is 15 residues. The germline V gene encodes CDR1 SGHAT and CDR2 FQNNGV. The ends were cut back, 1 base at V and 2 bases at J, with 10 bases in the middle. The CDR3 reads CASSLAAAHTDTQYF. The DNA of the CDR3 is TGTGCCAGCAGCTTAGCAGCGGCCCACACAGATACGCAGTATTTT.

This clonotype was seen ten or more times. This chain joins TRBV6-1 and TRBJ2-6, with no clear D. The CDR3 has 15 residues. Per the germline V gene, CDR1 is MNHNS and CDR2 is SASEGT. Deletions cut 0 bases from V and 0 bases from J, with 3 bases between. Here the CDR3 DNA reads TGTGCCAGCAGTGAAGCCAGCTCTGGGGCCAACGTCCTGACTTTC. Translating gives CASSEASSGANVLTF.

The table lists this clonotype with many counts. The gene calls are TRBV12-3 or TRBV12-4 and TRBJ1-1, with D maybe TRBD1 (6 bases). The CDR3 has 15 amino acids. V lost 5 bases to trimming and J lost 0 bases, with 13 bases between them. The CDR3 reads CASSLQGGMNTEAFF. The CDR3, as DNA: TGTGCCAGCAGTCTACAGGGCGGTATGAACACTGAAGCTTTCTTT.

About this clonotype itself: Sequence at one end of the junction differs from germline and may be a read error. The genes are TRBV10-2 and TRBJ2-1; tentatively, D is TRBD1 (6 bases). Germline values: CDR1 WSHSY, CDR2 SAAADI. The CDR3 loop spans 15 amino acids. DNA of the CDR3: TGCGCCAGCAGTGAGCCTGGGACATCCTTCAATGAGCAGTTCTTC. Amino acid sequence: CASSEPGTSFNEQFF.

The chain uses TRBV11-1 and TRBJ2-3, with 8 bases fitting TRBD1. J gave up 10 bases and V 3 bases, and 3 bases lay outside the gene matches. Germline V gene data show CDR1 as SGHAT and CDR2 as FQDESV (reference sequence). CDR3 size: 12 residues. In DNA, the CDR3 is TGTGCCAGCAGCTTTACAGGGGGAGCGCAGTATTTT. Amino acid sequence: CASSFTGGAQYF.

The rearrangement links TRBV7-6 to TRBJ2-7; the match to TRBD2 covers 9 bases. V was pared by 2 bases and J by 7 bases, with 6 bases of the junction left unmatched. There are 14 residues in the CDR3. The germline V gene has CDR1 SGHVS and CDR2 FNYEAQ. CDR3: CASSLWREGGEQYF. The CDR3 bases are TGTGCCAGCAGCTTATGGCGGGAGGGCGGGGAGCAGTACTTC.

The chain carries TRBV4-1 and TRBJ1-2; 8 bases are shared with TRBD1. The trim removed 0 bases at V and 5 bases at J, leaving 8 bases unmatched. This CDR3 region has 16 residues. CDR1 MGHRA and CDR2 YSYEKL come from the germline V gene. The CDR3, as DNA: TGCGCCAGCAGCCAAGAGTGGGACAGGAGAACATATGGCTACACCTTC. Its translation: CASSQEWDRRTYGYTF.

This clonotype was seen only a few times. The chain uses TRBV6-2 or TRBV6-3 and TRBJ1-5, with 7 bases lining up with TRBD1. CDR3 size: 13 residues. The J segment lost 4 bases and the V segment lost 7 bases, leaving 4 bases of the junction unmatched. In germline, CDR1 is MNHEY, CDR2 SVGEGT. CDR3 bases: TGTGCCAGCACGGGACAGCTTAATCAGCCCCAGCATTTT. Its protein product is CASTGQLNQPQHF.

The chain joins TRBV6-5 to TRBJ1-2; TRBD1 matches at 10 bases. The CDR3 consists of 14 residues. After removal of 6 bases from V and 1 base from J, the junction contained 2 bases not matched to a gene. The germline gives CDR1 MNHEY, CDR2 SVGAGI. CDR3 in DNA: TGTGCCAGCAGGCGGGACAGGGGTAACTATGGCTACACCTTC. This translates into CASRRDRGNYGYTF.

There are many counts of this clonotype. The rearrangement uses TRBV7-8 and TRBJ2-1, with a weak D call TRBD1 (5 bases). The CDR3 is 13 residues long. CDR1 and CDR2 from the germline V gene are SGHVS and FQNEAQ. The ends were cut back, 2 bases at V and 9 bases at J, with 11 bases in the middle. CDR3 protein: CASSLRVDSEQFF. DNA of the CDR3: TGTGCCAGCAGCTTAAGGGTCGACAGTGAGCAGTTCTTC.

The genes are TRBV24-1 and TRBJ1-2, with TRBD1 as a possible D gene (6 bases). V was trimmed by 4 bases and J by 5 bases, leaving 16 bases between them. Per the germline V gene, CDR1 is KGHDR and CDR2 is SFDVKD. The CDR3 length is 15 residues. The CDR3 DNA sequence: TGTGCCACCAGTGAGCCTACAGGGAAGTCGTATGGCTACACCTTC. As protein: CATSEPTGKSYGYTF.

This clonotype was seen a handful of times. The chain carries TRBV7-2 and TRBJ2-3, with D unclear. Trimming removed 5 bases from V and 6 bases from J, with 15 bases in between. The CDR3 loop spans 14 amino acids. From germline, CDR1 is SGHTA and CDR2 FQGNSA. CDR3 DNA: TGTGCCAGCAGCCAGGCAATTAACGGGGATACGCAGTATTTT. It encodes CASSQAINGDTQYF.

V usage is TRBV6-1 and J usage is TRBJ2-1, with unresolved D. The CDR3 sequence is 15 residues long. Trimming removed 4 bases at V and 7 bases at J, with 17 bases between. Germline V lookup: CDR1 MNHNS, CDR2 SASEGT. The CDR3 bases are TGTGCCAGCAGTGTCTCAGGACCCTCTTTTAATGAGCAGTTCTTC. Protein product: CASSVSGPSFNEQFF.

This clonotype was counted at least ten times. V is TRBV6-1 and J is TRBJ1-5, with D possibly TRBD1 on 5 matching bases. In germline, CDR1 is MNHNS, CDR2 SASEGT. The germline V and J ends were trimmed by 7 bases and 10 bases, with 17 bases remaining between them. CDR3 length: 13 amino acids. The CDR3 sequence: CASTRDLRQPQHF. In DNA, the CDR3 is TGTGCCAGCACCCGGGACCTAAGGCAACCCCAGCATTTT.

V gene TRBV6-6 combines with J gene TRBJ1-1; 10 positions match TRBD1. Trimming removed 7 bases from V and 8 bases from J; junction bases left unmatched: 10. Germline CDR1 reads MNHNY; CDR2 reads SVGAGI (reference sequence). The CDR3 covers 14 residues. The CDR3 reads CASNRLGTGAEAFF. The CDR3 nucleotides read TGTGCCAGCAACCGGCTGGGGACAGGGGCCGAAGCTTTCTTT.